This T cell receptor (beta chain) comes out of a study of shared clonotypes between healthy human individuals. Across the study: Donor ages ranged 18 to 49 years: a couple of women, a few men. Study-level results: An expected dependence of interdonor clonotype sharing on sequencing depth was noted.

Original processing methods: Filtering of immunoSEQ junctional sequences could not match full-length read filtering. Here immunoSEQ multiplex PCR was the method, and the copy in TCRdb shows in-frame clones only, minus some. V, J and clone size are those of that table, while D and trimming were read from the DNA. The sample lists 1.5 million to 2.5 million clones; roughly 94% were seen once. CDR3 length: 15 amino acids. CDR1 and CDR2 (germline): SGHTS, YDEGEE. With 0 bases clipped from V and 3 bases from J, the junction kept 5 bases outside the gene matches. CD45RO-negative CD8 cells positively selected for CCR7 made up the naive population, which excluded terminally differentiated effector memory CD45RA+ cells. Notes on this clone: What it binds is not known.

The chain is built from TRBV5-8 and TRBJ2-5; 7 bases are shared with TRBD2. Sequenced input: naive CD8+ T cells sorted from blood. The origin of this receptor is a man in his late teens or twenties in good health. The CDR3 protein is CASSLGRGLEETQYF. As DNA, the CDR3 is TGTGCCAGCAGCTTGGGGCGGGGGTTAGAAGAGACCCAGTACTTC.